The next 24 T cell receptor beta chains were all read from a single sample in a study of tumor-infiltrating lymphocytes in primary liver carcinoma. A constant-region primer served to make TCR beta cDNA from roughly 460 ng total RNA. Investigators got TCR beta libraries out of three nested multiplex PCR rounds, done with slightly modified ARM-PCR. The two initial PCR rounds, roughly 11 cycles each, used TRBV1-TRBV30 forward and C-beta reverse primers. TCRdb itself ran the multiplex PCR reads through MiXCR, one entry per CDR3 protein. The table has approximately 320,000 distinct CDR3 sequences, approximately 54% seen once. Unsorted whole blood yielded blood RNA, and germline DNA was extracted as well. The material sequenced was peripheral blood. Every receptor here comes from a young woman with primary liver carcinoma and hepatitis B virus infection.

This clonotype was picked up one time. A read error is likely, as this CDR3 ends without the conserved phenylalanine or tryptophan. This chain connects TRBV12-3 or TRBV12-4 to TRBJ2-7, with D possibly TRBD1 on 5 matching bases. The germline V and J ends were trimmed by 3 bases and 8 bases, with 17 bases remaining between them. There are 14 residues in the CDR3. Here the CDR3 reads CASSFGARVEKQYL. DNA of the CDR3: TGTGCCAGCAGTTTTGGTGCCAGGGTCGAGAAGCAGTACCTC.

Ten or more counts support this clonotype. This CDR3 is CASSLTRQGAGLAPNEQFF. CDR3 sequence (DNA): TGTGCCAGCAGCCTCACCCGACAGGGAGCGGGACTAGCTCCGAATGAGCAGTTCTTC. The chain carries TRBV4-2 and TRBJ2-1, with 9 bases matching TRBD2. J lost 7 bases, V lost 4 bases, and 20 bases had no gene match. The CDR3 extends over 19 amino acids. Germline CDR1 is LGHNA and CDR2 is YNFKEQ.

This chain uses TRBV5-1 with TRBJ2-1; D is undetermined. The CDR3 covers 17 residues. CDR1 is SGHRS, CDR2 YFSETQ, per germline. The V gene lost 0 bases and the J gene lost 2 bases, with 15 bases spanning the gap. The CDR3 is CASSLALSAEPYNEQFF. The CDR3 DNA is TGCGCCAGCAGCTTGGCCTTGTCGGCCGAACCCTACAATGAGCAGTTCTTC.

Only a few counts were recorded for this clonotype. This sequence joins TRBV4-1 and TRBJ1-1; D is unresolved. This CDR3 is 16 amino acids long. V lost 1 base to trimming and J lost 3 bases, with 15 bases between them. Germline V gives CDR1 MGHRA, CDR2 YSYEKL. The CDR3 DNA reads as TGCGCCAGCAGCCAAGGCATTGCGCCCGGGGACACTGAAGCTTTCTTT. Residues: CASSQGIAPGDTEAFF.

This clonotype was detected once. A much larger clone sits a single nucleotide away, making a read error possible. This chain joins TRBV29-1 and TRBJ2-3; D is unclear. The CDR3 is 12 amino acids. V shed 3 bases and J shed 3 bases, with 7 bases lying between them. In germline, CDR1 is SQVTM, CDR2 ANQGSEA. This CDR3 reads CSVEEKTDTQYF. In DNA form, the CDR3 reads TGCAGCGTTGAGGAAAAAACAGATACGCAGTATTTT.

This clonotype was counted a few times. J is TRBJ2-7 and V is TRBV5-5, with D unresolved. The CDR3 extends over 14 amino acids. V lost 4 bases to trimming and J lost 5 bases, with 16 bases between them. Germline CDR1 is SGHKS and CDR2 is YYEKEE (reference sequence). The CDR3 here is CASSPLGSSDEQYF. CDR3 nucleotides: TGTGCCAGCAGCCCCCTCGGGTCCTCGGACGAGCAGTACTTC. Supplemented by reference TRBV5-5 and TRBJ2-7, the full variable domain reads DAGVTQSPTHLIKTRGQQVTLRCSPISGHKSVSWYQQVLGQGPQFIFQYYEKEERGRGNFPDRFSARQFPNYSSELNVNALLLGDSALYLCASSPLGSSDEQYFGPGTRLTVT.

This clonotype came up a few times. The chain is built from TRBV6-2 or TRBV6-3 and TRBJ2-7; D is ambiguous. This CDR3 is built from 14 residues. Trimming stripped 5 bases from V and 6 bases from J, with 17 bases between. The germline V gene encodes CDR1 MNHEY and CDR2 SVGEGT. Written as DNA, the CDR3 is TGTGCCAGCAGTATATCGGACCCCCCCGCCGAGCAGTACTTC. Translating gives CASSISDPPAEQYF.

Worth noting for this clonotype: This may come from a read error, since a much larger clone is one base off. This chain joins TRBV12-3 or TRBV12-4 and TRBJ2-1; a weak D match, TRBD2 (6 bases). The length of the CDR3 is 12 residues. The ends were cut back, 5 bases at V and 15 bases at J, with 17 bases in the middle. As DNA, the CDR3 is TGTGCCAGCAGTGTCATTGGGGGAGGTGGGTTCTTC. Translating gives CASSVIGGGGFF.

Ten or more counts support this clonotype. The CDR3 DNA follows: TGTGCCAGCAGTTACTCGAAAGGGAACAGGGGAGAGGATGAGCAGTTCTTC. Its protein is CASSYSKGNRGEDEQFF. The chain couples TRBV6-5 to TRBJ2-1, with 7 bases fitting TRBD1. CDR3 length equals 17 residues. Germline CDR1 and CDR2: MNHEY and SVGAGI. The junction had 13 bases not matched to a gene; V was cut back by 0 bases and J by 8 bases.

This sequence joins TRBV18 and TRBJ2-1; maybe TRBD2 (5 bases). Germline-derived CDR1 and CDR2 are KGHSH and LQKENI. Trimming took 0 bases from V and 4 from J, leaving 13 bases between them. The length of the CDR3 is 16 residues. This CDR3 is CASSPPARGGYNEQFF. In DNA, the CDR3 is TGTGCCAGCTCACCACCGGCGAGAGGAGGATACAATGAGCAGTTCTTC.

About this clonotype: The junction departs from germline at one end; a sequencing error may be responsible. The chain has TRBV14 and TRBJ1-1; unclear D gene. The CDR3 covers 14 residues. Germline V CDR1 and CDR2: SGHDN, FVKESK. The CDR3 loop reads CASSLLVSNTEVFF. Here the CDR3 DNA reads TGTGCCAGCAGCCTCCTAGTGTCGAACACTGAAGTTTTCTTT.

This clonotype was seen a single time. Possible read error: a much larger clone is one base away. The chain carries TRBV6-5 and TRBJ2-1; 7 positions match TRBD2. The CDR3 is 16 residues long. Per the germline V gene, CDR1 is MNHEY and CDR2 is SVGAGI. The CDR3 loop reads CASSDPGGSFRDEQSF. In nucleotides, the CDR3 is TGTGCCAGCAGTGATCCGGGCGGGAGTTTCAGGGATGAGCAGTCCTTC.

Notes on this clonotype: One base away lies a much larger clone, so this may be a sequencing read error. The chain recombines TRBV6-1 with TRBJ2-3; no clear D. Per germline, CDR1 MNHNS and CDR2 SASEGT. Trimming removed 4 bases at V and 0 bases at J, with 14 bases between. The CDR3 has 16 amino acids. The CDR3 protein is CASSGWSLGSTDTQYF. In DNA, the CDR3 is TGTGCCAGCAGTGGATGGTCTTTGGGCAGCACAGATACGCAGTATTTT.

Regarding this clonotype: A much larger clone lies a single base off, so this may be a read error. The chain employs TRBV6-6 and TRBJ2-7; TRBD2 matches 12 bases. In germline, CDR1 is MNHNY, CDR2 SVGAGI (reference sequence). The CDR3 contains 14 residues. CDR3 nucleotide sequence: TGTACCAGCAGTTCCGGACTAGCGGGATACGAGCAGTACTTC. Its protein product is CTSSSGLAGYEQYF.

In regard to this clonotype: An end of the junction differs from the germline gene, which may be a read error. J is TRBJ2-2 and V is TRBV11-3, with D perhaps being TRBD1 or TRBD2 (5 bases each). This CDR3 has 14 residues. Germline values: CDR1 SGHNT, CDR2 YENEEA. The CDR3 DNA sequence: TGTGCCGGCAGTCGGGACGGGAACACCGGGGACCTGTTTTTT. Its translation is CAGSRDGNTGDLFF.

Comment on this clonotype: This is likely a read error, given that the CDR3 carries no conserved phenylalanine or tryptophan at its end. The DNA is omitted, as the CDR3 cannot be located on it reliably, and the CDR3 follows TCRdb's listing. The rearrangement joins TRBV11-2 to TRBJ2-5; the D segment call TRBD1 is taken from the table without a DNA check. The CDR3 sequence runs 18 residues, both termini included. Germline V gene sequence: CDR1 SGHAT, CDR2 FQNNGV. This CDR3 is CASSYLLGGGPTQETQHL.

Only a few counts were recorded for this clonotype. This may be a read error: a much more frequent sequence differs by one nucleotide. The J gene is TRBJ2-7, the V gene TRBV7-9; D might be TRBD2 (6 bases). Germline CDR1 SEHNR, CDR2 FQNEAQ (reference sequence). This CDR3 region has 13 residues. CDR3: CASRDGLSCEQYF. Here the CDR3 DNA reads TGTGCCAGCAGAGACGGACTATCCTGCGAGCAGTACTTC.

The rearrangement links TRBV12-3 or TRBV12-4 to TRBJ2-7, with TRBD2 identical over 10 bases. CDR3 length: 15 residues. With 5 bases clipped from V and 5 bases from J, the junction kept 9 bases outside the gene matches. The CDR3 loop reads CASSRGLARYHEQYF. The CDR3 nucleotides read TGTGCCAGCAGTAGGGGACTAGCGAGATACCACGAGCAGTACTTC.

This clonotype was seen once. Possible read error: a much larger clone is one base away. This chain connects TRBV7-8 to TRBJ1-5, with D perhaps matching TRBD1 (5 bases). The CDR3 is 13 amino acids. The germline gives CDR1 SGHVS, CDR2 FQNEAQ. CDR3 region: CVSRGDSNQPQHF. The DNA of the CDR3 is TGTGTCAGCAGAGGGGATAGCAATCAGCCCCAGCATTTT.

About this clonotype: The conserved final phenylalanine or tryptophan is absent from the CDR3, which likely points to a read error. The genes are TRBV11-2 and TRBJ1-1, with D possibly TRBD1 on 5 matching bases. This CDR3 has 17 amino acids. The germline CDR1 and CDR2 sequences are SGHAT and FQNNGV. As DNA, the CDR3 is TGTGTCAGCAGCTTTGACGGGACGGACTCTCTTTATTCCGAAGCTTTCTCT. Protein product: CVSSFDGTDSLYSEAFS.

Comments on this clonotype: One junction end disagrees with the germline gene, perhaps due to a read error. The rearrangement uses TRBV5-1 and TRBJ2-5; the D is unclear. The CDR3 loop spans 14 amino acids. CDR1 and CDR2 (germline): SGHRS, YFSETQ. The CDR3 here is CASSLGGYQETQCF. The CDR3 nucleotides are TGCGCCAGCAGCTTGGGCGGATACCAAGAGACCCAGTGCTTC.

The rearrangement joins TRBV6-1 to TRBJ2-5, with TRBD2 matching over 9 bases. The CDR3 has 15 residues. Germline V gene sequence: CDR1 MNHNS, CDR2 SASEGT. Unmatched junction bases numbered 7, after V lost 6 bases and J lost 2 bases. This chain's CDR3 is CASSLAGRAQETQYF. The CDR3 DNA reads TGTGCCAGCAGCCTAGCGGGACGTGCTCAAGAGACCCAGTACTTC.

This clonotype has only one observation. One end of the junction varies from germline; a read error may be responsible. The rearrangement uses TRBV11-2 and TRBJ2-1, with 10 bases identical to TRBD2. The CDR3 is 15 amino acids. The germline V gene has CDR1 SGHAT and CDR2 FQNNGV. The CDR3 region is CASRYTSGAYNEQLF. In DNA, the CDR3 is TGTGCCAGTAGGTATACTAGCGGGGCCTACAATGAGCAACTCTTC.

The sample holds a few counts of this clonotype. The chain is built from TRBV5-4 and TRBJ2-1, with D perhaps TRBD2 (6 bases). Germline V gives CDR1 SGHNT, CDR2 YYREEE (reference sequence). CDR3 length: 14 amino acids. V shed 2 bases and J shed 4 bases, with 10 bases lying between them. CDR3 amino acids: CASSFVGSYNEQFF. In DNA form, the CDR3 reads TGTGCCAGCAGCTTTGTCGGGAGTTACAATGAGCAGTTCTTC.